This T cell receptor beta chain was identified during a study of T cell responses to AZD1222 COVID-19 vaccine. Here immunoSEQ multiplex PCR was the method, and the copy in TCRdb shows in-frame clones only, minus some. Seen here are about 85,000 clones, about 88% observed once, and the top ten hold approximately 3%. V lost 0 bases, J lost 7 bases, and 18 bases lay in between. Germline V gives CDR1 KGHSH, CDR2 LQKENI. The CDR3 loop spans 17 amino acids. The sequenced sample was peripheral blood, obtained on day 0 of AZD1222 vaccination. This sequence was found in an adult in good health. V is TRBV18 and J is TRBJ2-2; D is unresolved. The CDR3 sequence: CASSPPKGDTFHGELFF. The DNA for the CDR3 is TGTGCCAGCTCACCACCAAAGGGCGATACCTTTCACGGGGAGCTGTTTTTT.